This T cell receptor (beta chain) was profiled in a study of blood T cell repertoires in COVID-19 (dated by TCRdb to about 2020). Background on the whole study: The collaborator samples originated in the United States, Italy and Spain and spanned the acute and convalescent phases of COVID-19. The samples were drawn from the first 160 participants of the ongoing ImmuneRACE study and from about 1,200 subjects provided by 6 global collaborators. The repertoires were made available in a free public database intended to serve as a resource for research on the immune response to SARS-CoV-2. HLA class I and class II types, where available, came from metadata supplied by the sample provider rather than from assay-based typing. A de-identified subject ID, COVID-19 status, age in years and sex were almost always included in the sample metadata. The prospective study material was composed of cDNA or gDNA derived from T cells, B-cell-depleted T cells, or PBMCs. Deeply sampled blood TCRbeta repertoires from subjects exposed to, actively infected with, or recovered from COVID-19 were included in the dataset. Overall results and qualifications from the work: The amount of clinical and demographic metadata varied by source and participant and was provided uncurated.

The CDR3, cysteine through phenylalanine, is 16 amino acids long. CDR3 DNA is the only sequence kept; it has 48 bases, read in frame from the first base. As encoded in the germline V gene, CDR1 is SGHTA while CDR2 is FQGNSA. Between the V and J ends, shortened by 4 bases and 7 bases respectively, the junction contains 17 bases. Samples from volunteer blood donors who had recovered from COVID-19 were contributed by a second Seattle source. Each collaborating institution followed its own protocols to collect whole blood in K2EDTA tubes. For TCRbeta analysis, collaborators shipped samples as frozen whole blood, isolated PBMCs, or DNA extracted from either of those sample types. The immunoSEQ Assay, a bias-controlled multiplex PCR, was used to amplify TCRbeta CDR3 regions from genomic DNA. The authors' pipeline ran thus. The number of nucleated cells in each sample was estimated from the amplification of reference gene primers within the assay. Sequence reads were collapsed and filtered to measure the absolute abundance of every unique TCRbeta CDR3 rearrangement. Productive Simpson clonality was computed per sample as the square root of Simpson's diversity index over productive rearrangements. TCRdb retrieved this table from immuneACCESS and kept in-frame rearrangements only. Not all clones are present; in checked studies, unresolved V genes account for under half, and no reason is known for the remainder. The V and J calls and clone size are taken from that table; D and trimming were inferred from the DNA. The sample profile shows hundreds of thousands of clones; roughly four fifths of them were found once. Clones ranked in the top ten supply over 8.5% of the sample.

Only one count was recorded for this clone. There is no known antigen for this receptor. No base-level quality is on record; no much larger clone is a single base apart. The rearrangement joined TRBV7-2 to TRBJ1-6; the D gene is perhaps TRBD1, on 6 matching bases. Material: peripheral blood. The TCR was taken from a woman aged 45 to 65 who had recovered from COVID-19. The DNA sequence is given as TGTGCCAGCAGCTCACCCGAACAGGGTTGGAATTCACCCCTCCACTTT. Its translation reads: CASSSPEQGWNSPLHF.